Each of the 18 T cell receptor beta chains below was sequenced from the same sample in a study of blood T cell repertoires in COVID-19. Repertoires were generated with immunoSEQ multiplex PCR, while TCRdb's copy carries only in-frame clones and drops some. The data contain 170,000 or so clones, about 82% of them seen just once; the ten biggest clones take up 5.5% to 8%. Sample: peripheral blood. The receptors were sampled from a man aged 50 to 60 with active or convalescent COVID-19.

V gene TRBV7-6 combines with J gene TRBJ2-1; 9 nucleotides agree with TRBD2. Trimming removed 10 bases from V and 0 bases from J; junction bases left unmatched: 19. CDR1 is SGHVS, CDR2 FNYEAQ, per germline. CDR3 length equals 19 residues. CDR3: CATGGRFNSGSVSYNEQFF. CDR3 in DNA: TGTGCCACCGGGGGGAGGTTCAATAGCGGGAGCGTCTCCTACAATGAGCAGTTCTTC. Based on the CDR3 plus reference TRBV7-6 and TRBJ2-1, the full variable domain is GAGVSQSPRYKVTKRGQDVALRCDPISGHVSLYWYRQALGQGPEFLTYFNYEAQQDKSGLPNDRFSAERPEGSISTLTIQRTEQRDSAMYRCATGGRFNSGSVSYNEQFFGPGTRLTVL.

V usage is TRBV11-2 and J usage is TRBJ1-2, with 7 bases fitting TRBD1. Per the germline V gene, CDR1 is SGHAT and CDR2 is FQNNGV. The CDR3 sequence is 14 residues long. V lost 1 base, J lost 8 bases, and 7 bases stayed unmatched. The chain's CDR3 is CASSLGQGERGYTF. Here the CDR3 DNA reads TGTGCCAGCAGCTTAGGGCAGGGGGAGCGAGGCTACACCTTC.

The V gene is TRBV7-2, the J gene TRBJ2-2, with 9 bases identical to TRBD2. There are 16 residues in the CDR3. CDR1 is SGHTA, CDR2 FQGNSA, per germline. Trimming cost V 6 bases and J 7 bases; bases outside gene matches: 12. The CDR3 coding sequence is TGTGCCAGCAGTTATGCCTCGGGACTAGCTAACGGGGAGCTGTTTTTT. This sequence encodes CASSYASGLANGELFF.

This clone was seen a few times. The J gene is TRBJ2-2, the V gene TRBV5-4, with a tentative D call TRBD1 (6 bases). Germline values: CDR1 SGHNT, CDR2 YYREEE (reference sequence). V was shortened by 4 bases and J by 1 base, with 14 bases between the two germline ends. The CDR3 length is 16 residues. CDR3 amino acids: CASSARQVENTGELFF. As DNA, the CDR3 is TGTGCCAGCAGCGCTCGACAGGTGGAGAACACCGGGGAGCTGTTTTTT.

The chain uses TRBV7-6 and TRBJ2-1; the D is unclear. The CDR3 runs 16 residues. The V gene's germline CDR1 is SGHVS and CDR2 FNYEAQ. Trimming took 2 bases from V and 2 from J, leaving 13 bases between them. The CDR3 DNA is TGTGCCAGCAGCTTACTAGACTCAACGCCCTACAATGAGCAGTTCTTC. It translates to CASSLLDSTPYNEQFF.

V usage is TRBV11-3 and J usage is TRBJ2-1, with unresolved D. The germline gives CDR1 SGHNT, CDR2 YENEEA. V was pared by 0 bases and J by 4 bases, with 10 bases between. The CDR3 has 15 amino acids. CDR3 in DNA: TGTGCCAGCAGCTTAGATGGCGGAGAGTACAATGAGCAGTTCTTC. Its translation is CASSLDGGEYNEQFF.

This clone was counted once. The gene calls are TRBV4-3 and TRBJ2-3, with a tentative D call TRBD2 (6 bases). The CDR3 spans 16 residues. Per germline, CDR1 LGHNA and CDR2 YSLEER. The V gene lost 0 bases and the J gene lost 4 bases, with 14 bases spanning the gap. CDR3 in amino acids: CASSQELAGGSDTQYF. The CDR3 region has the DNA TGCGCCAGCAGCCAAGAACTAGCAGGTGGATCAGATACGCAGTATTTT.

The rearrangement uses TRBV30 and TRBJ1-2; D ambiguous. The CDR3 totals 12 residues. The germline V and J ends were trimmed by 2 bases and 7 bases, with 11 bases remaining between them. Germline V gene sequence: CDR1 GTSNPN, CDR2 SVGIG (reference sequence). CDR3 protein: CAWSRQSAGYTF. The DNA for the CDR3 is TGTGCCTGGAGTCGCCAAAGCGCTGGCTACACCTTC.

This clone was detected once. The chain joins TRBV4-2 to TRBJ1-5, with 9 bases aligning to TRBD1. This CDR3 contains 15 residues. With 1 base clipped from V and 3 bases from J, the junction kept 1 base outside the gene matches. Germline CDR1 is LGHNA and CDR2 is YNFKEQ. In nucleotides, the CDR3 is TGTGCCAGCAGCCAAGGGGACAGGGACAATCAGCCCCAGCATTTT. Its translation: CASSQGDRDNQPQHF.

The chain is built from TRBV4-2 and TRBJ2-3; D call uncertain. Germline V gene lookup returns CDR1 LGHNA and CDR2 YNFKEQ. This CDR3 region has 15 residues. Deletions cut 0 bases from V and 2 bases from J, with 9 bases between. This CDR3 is CASSQDWANTDTQYF. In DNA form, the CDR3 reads TGTGCCAGCAGCCAAGATTGGGCTAACACAGATACGCAGTATTTT.

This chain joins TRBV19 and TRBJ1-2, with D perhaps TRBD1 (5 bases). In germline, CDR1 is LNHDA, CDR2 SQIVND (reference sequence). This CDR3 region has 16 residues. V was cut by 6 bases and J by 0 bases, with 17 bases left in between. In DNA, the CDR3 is TGTGCCAGTAGCACAGGTGGACGGAGTCCTAACTATGGCTACACCTTC. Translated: CASSTGGRSPNYGYTF.

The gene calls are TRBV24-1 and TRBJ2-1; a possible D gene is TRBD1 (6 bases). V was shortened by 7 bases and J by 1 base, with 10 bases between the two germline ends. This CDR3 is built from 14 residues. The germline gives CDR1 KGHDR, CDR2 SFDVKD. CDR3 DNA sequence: TGTGCCACCAGGGCAGGGGTTTCCTACAATGAGCAGTTCTTC. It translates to CATRAGVSYNEQFF.

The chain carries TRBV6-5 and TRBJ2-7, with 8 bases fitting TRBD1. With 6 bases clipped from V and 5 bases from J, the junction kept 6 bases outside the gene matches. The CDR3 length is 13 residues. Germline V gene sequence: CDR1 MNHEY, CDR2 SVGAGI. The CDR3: CASSNRQGNEQYF. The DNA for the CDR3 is TGTGCCAGCAGCAACAGACAGGGGAACGAGCAGTACTTC.

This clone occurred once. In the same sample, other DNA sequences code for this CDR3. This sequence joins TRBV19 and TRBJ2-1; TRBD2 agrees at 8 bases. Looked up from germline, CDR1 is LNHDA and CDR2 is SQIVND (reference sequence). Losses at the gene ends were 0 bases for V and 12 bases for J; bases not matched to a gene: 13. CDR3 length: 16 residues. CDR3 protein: CASSIEGPAGGRGQFF. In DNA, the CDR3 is TGTGCCAGTAGTATAGAAGGGCCGGCGGGGGGACGGGGGCAGTTCTTC.

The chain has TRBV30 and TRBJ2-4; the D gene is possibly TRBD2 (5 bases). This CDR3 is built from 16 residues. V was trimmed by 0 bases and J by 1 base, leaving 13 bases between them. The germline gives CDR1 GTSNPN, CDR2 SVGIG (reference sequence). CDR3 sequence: CAWSVLGPNAKNIQYF. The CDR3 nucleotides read TGTGCCTGGAGTGTACTAGGACCGAATGCCAAAAACATTCAGTACTTC.

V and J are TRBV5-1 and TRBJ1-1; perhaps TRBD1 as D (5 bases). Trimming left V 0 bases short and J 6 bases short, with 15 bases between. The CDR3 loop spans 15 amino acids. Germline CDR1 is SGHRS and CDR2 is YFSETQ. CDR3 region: CASSLERTYHAEAFF. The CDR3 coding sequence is TGCGCCAGCAGCTTGGAGAGGACATACCACGCTGAAGCTTTCTTT. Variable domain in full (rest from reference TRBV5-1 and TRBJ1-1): KAGVTQTPRYLIKTRGQQVTLSCSPISGHRSVSWYQQTPGQGLQFLFEYFSETQRNKGNFPGRFSGRQFSNSRSEMNVSTLELGDSALYLCASSLERTYHAEAFFGQGTRLTVV.

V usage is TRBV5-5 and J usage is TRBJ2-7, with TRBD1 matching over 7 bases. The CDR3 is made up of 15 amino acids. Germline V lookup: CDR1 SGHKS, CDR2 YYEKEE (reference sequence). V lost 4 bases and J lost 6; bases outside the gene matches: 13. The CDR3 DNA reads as TGTGCCAGCAGCGCGGCCCGACAGGGATTAGTCGAGCAGTACTTC. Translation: CASSAARQGLVEQYF.

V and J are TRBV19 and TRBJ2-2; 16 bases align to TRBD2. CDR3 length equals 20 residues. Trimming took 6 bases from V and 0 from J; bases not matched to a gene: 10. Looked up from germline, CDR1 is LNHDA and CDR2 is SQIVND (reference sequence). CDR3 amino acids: CASRRLAGTSGGANTGELFF. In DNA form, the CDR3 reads TGTGCCAGTAGACGATTGGCCGGGACTAGCGGGGGGGCGAACACCGGGGAGCTGTTTTTT.